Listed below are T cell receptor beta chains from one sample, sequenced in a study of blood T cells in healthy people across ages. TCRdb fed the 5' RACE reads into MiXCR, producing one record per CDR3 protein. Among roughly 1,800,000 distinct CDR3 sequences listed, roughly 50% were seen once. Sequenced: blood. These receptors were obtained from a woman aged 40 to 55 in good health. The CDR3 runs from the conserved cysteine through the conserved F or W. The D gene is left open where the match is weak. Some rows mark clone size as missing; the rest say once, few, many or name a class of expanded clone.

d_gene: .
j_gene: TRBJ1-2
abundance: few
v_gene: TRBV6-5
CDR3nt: TGTGCCAGCAGTTCGGTGAATGGCTACACCTTC
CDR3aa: CASSSVNGYTF

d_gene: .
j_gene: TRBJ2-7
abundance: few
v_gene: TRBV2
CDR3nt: TGTGCCAGCACCGGGGGACTTTACGAGCAGTACTTC
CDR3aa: CASTGGLYEQYF

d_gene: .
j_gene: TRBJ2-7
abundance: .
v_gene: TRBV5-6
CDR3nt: TGTGCCAGCAGCTTAGCGCGCTCCAATGAGCAGTACTTC
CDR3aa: CASSLARSNEQYF

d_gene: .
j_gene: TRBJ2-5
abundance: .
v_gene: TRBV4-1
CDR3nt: TGCGCCAGCAGCCTGGGACCTAATGAGGAGACCCAGTACTTC
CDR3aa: CASSLGPNEETQYF

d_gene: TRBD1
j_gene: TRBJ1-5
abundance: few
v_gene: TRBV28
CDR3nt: TGTGCCAGCAGTACCCGACAGGGGGACCAGCCCCAGCATTTT
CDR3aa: CASSTRQGDQPQHF

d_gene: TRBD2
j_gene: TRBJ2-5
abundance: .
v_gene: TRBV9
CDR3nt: TGTGCCAGCAGCGACGGGACTAGCGGGGGGGCCTCAGAGACCCAGTACTTC
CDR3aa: CASSDGTSGGASETQYF

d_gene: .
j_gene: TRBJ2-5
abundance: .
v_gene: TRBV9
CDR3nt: TGTGCCAGCAGCGTAGGAGACCTACGAGCGCAGACCCAGTACTTC
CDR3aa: CASSVGDLRAQTQYF

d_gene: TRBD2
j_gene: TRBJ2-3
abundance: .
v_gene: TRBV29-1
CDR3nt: TGCAGCGCGACTAGCGGGGGGGAAGATACGCAGTATTTT
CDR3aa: CSATSGGEDTQYF

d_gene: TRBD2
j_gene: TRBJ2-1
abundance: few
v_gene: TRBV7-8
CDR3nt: TGTGCCAGCAGCTCCCCGGAGACTAGCGGGGGGCTGAGGGGTTACAATGAGCAGTTCTTC
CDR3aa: CASSSPETSGGLRGYNEQFF

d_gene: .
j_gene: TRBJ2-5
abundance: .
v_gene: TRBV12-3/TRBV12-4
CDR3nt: TGTGCCGGCAGTTTAAACAGGGTCGGTGAGACCCAGTACTTC
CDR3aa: CAGSLNRVGETQYF

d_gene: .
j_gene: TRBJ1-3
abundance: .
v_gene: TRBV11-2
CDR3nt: TGTGCCAGCAGCTTAGGGGGACGGTCAGGCACTGGAAACACCATATATTTT
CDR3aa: CASSLGGRSGTGNTIYF

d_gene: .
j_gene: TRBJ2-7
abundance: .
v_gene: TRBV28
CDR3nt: TGTGCCAGCTGTATAGGCCCTTTGAGCTCCTACGAGCAGTACTTC
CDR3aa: CASCIGPLSSYEQYF

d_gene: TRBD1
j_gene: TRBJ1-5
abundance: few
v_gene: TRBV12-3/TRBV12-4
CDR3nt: TGTGCCAGCAGCAAAGACAGGGTAGAGCAGCCCCAGCATTTT
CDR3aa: CASSKDRVEQPQHF

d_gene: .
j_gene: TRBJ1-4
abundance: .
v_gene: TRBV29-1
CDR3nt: TGCAGCGCTCGACAGCGTAATGAAAAACTGTTTTTT
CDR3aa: CSARQRNEKLFF

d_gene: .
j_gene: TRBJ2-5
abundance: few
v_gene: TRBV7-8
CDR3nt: TGTGCCAGCAGCTTAGGAGTAGGGCCGATAGTACAAGAGACCCAGTACTTC
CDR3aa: CASSLGVGPIVQETQYF

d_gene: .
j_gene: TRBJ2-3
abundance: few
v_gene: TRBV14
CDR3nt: TGTGCCAGCAGCCAAGATATTCACAGGGTGGCAGATACGCAGTATTTT
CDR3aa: CASSQDIHRVADTQYF

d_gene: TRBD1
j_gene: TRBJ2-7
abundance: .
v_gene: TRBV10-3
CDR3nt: TGTGCCATCAGTGAAAATCCCGGGACAGGGGCCTACGAGCAGTACTTC
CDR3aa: CAISENPGTGAYEQYF

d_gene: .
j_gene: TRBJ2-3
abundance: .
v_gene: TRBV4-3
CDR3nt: TGCGCCAGCAGCCAAGGACTAGGAGATACGCAGTATTTT
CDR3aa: CASSQGLGDTQYF

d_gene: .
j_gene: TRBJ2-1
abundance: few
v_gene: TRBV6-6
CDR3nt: TGTGCCAGCAGTTACGGCCGGGGCAGCCCCTACAATGAGCAGTTCTTC
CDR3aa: CASSYGRGSPYNEQFF

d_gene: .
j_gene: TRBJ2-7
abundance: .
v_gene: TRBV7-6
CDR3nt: TGTGCCAGCAGCTTAGGATACGATTACGAGCAGTACTTC
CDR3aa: CASSLGYDYEQYF

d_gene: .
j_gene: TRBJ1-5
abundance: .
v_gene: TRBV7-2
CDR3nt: TGTGCCAGCAGCCCAGACAGATTTAGCAATCAGCCCCAGCATTTT
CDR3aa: CASSPDRFSNQPQHF

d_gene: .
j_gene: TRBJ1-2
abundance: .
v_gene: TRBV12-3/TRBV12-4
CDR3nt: TGTGCCAGCAGTACCACCCCACAGGGATTCTATGGCTACACCTTC
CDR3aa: CASSTTPQGFYGYTF

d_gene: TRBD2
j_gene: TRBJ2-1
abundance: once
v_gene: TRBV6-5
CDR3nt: TGTGCCACCCTAGAACTAGCGGGGCCTTACAATGAGCAGTTCTTC
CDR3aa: CATLELAGPYNEQFF

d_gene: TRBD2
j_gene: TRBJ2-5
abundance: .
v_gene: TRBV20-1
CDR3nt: TGCAGTGCGACTTCCCTAGCGGGCCAAGAGACCCAGTACTTC
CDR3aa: CSATSLAGQETQYF

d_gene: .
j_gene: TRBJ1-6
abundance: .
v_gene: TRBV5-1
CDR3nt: TGCGCCAGCAGCTTGGCCTGGGGCGGGGAATCCTATAATTCACCCCTCCACTTT
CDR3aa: CASSLAWGGESYNSPLHF

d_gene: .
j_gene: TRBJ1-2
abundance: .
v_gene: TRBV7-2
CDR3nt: TGTGCCAGCAGCTTAGAAATAGGCGCTTCAGCGTATGGCTACACCTTC
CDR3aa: CASSLEIGASAYGYTF

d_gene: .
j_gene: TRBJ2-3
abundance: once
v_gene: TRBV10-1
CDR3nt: TGCGCCAGCAGTGATCGCGGGGCAGGAGTCACAGATACGCAGTATTTT
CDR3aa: CASSDRGAGVTDTQYF

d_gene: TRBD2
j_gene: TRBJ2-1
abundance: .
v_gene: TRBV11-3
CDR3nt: TGTGCCAGCAGTGTAGCGGGGCCAAGCTCCTACAATGAGCAGTTCTTC
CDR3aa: CASSVAGPSSYNEQFF

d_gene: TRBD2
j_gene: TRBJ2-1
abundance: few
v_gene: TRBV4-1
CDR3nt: TGCGCCAGCAGCCACTCGGGGCGGGGGGGCTACAATGAGCAGTTCTTC
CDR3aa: CASSHSGRGGYNEQFF

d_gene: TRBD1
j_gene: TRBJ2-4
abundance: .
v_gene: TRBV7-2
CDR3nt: TGTGCCAGCAGCCTAAAGGGTGTAGGACAGGGGTTAAACGTGCAGTACTTC
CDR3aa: CASSLKGVGQGLNVQYF